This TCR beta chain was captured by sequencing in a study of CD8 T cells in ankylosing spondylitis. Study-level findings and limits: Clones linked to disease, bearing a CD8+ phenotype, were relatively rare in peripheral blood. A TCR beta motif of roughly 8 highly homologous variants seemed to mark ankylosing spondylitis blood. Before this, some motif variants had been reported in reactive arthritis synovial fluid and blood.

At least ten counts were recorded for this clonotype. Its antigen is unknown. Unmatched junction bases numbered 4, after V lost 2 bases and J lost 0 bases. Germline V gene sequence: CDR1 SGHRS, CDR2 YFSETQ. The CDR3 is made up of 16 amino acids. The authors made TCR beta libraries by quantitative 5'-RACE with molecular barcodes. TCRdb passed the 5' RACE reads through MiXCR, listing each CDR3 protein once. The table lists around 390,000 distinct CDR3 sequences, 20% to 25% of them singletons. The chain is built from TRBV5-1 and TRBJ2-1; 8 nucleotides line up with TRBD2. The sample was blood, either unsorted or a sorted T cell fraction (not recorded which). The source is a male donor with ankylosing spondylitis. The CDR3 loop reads CASSLRAGGSYNEQFF. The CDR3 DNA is TGCGCCAGCAGCTTAAGGGCGGGAGGCTCCTACAATGAGCAGTTCTTC.